Shown below are 12 T cell receptor beta chains from a single sample sequenced in a study of graft-versus-host responses after intestinal transplantation. Clones were sequenced by immunoSEQ multiplex PCR, and TCRdb holds only the in-frame ones, with some missing. The sample has several thousand clones, 20% to 30% seen once. This specimen was alloreactive CD4+ T cells from a mixed lymphocyte reaction culture, taken before intestinal transplant. Noted subset: CFSE-low proliferating T cells sorted from roughly six-day pre-transplant mixed lymphocyte reaction (GvH or HvG direction). These receptors came from a human patient who received an intestinal transplant.

The sample holds a few counts of this clone. V is TRBV10-3 and J is TRBJ2-5; no reliable D call. The CDR3 spans 12 residues. Germline V gives CDR1 ENHRY, CDR2 SYGVKD. Trimming took off 0 bases at V and 7 bases at J, with 6 bases between the two ends. DNA of the CDR3: TGTGCCATCAGTGAGTCTCTAGGGACCCAGTACTTC. This sequence encodes CAISESLGTQYF.

This clone was counted only a few times. This chain uses TRBV6-5 with TRBJ2-2; D perhaps matches TRBD1 (6 bases). This CDR3 comprises 15 residues. V gave up 6 bases and J gave up 2 bases, with 13 bases separating them. Germline V gene lookup returns CDR1 MNHEY and CDR2 SVGAGI. CDR3 residues: CASRLGQPNTGELFF. In DNA form, the CDR3 reads TGTGCCAGCAGACTCGGACAGCCCAACACCGGGGAGCTGTTTTTT.

The chain carries TRBV28 and TRBJ2-6; D call uncertain. CDR1 is MDHEN, CDR2 SYDVKM, per germline. The CDR3 has 14 residues. Trimming pared 7 bases from V and 0 bases from J, leaving 7 bases between. The CDR3 DNA reads TGTGCCAGCAATGAGTACTCTGGGGCCAACGTCCTGACTTTC. Translation: CASNEYSGANVLTF. Filled out from reference TRBV28 and TRBJ2-6, the complete variable domain reads DVKVTQSSRYLVKRTGEKVFLECVQDMDHENMFWYRQDPGLGLRLIYFSYDVKMKEKGDIPEGYSVSREKKERFSLILESASTNQTSMYLCASNEYSGANVLTFGAGSRLTVL.

The chain carries TRBV6-6 and TRBJ1-2; D is unclear. This CDR3 region has 13 residues. Germline loops: CDR1 MNHNY, CDR2 SVGAGI (reference sequence). Trimming took 7 bases from V and 3 from J, leaving 12 bases between them. CDR3 DNA: TGTGCCAGCACCCCGGGAGGATACTATGGCTACACCTTC. Protein sequence: CASTPGGYYGYTF.

This chain connects TRBV6-6 to TRBJ2-5; 12 positions agree with TRBD2. CDR1 and CDR2 from the germline V gene are MNHNY and SVGAGI (reference sequence). V dropped 6 bases and J dropped 9; count of bases not matched to a gene: 8. The CDR3 has 14 residues. CDR3 DNA sequence: TGTGCCAGCAGGGGATCCCTAGCGGGAGGGCCCCAGTACTTC. It codes for CASRGSLAGGPQYF.

This chain joins TRBV11-2 and TRBJ2-2, with D perhaps TRBD2 (5 bases). The CDR3 covers 13 residues. V lost 2 bases and J 6 bases, leaving 7 bases between the germline ends. CDR1 is SGHAT, CDR2 FQNNGV, per germline. In DNA, the CDR3 is TGTGCCAGCAGCTTAAGGGAGTCCGGGGAGCTGTTTTTT. It is translated as CASSLRESGELFF.

This clone was seen more than once but under ten times. This chain joins TRBV6-1 and TRBJ1-5, with D perhaps matching TRBD1 (5 bases). CDR3 size: 14 residues. V lost 8 bases to trimming and J lost 7 bases, with 18 bases between them. Germline V gives CDR1 MNHNS, CDR2 SASEGT. The CDR3 bases are TGTGCCAGCGCTGCCCAAACCGGGGGACAGCCCCAGCATTTT. It yields the protein CASAAQTGGQPQHF.

The J gene is TRBJ2-7, the V gene TRBV6-6; D gene uncertain. The germline CDR1 and CDR2 sequences are MNHNY and SVGAGI (reference sequence). The CDR3 has 12 residues. V shed 6 bases and J shed 5 bases, with 11 bases lying between them. The chain's CDR3 is CASSPGRDEQYF. The CDR3 DNA sequence: TGTGCCAGCAGCCCCGGACGGGACGAGCAGTACTTC.

This clone appeared a few times. The chain recombines TRBV18 with TRBJ2-2, with a possible D match to TRBD2 (7 bases). The germline V gene has CDR1 KGHSH and CDR2 LQKENI. Trimming took off 5 bases at V and 0 bases at J, with 13 bases between the two ends. This CDR3 has 16 amino acids. In DNA form, the CDR3 reads TGTGCCAGCTCAGGGGGGGCGCCGGCGAACACCGGGGAGCTGTTTTTT. It yields the protein CASSGGAPANTGELFF.

This chain connects TRBV28 to TRBJ2-3, with TRBD1 matching 8 bases. The CDR3 is 17 residues long. Germline V lookup: CDR1 MDHEN, CDR2 SYDVKM. Germline trimming cut 3 bases from V and 1 base from J; bases unmatched to any gene: 9. The CDR3 sequence is CASSLGQAKWGTDTQYF. The DNA for the CDR3 is TGTGCCAGCAGTTTGGGACAGGCAAAGTGGGGCACAGATACGCAGTATTTT.

A few counts support this clone. This chain links TRBV19 with TRBJ2-7; 7 bases are shared with TRBD1. CDR1 is LNHDA, CDR2 SQIVND, per germline (reference sequence). The J segment lost 0 bases and the V segment lost 3 bases, leaving 2 bases of the junction unmatched. This CDR3 contains 14 residues. The CDR3 nucleotides are TGTGCCAGTAGTATGGCAGGGGGCTCCTACGAGCAGTACTTC. The encoded protein is CASSMAGGSYEQYF.

In its sample, this clone was seen a few times. V is TRBV6-5 and J is TRBJ1-3, with 7 nucleotides matching TRBD1. V shed 0 bases, J shed 1 base, and the junction held 0 bases outside the gene matches. The CDR3 sequence is 15 residues long. From germline, CDR1 is MNHEY and CDR2 SVGAGI. CDR3 protein: CASSYSTGSGNTIYF. CDR3 DNA sequence: TGTGCCAGCAGTTACTCGACAGGGTCTGGAAACACCATATATTTT.